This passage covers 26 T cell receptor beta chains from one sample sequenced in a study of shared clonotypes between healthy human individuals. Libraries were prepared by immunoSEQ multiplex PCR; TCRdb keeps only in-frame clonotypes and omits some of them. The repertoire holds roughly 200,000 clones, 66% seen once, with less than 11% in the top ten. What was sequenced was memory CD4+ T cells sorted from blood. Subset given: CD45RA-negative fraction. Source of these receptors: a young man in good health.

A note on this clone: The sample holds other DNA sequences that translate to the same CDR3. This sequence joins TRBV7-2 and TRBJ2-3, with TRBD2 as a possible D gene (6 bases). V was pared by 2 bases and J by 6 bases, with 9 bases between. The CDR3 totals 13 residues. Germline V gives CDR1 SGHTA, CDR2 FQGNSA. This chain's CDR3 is CASSLREKDTQYF. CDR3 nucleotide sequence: TGTGCCAGCAGCTTACGGGAGAAGGATACGCAGTATTTT.

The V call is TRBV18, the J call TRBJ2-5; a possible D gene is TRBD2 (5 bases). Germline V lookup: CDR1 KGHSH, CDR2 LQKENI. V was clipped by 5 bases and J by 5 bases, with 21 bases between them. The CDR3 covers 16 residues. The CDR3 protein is CASSKNIAEVSETQYF. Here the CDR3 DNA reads TGTGCCAGCTCAAAAAATATCGCGGAGGTTTCTGAGACCCAGTACTTC.

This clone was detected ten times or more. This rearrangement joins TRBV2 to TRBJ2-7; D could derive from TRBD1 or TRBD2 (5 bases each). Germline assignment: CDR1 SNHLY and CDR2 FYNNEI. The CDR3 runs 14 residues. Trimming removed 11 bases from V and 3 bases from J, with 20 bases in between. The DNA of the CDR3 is TGTGCCGGCGCCGGGACCCGGAAAATCTACGAGCAGTACTTC. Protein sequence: CAGAGTRKIYEQYF.

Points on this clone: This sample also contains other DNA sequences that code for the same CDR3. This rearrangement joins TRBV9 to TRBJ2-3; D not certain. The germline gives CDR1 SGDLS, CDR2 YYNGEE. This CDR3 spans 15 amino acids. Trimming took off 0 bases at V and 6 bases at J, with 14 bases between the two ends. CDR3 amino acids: CASSVGTIRTDTQYF. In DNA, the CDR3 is TGTGCCAGCAGCGTAGGGACGATAAGAACGGATACGCAGTATTTT.

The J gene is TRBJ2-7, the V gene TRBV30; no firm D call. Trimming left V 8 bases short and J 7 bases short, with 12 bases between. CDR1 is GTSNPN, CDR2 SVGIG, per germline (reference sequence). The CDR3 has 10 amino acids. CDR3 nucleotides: TGTGCCGGGAAGAGTACGGAGCAGTACTTC. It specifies CAGKSTEQYF.

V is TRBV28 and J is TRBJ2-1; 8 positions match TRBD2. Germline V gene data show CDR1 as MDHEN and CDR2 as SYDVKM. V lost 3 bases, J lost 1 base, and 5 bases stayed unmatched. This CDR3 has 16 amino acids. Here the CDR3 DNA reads TGTGCCAGCAGTTTCCCGGGACTAGGTTCCTACAATGAGCAGTTCTTC. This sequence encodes CASSFPGLGSYNEQFF.

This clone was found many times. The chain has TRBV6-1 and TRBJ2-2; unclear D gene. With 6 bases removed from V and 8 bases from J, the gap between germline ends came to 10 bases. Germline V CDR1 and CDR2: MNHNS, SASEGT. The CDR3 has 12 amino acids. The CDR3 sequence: CASSPRAGELFF. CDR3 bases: TGTGCCAGCAGCCCTCGAGCGGGGGAGCTGTTTTTT.

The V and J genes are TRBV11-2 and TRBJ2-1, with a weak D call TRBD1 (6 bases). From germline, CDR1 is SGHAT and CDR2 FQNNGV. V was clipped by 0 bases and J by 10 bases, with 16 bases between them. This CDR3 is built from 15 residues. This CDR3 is CASSLEVARGSEQFF. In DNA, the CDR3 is TGTGCCAGCAGCTTAGAGGTGGCCAGGGGAAGCGAGCAGTTCTTC.

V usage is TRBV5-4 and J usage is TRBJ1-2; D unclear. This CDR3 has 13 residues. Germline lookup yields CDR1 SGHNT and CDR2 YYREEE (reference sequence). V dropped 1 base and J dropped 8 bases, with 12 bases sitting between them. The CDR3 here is CASSLIGISGYTF. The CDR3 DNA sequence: TGTGCCAGCAGCTTGATCGGGATCAGCGGCTACACCTTC.

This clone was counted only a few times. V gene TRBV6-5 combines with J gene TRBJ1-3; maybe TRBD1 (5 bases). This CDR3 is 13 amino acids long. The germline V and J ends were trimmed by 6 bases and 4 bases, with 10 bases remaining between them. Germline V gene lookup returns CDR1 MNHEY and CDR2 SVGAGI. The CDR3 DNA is TGTGCCAGCAGCCGGACAACCGGAAACACCATATATTTT. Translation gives CASSRTTGNTIYF.

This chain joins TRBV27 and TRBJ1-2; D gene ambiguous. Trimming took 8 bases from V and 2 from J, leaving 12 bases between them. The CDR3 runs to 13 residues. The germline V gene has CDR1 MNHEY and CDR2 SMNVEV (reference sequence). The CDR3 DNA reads TGTGCCAGCTCAAAAGGGATCAACTATGGCTACACCTTC. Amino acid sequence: CASSKGINYGYTF.

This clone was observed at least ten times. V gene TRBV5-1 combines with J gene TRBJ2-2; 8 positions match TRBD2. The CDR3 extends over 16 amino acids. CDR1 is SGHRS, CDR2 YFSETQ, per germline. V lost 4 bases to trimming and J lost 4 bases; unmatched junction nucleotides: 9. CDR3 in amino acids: CASSPSLADGTGELFF. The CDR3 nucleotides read TGCGCCAGCAGCCCATCACTAGCGGACGGCACCGGGGAGCTGTTTTTT. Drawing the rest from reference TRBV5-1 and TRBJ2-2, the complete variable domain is KAGVTQTPRYLIKTRGQQVTLSCSPISGHRSVSWYQQTPGQGLQFLFEYFSETQRNKGNFPGRFSGRQFSNSRSEMNVSTLELGDSALYLCASSPSLADGTGELFFGEGSRLTVL.

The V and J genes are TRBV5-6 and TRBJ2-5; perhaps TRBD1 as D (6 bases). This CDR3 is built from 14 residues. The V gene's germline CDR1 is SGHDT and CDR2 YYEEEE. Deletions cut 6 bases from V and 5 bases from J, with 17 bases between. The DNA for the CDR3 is TGTGCCAGCAAGGGGGACGGGTCTCGGGAGACCCAGTACTTC. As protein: CASKGDGSRETQYF.

CDR3 nucleotide sequence: TGTGCCAGCAGTCCCGGGACAGTCATAAAGCCCCAGCATTTT. Translating it yields CASSPGTVIKPQHF. J is TRBJ1-5 and V is TRBV27; TRBD1 matches at 7 bases. After removal of 5 bases from V and 8 bases from J, the junction contained 9 bases not matched to a gene. In germline, CDR1 is MNHEY, CDR2 SMNVEV (reference sequence). This CDR3 has 14 residues.

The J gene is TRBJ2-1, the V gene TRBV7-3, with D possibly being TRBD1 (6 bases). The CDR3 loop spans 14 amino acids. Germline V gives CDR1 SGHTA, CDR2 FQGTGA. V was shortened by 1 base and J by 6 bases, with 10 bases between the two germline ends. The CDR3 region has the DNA TGTGCCAGCAGCTTAAACAGGGCGGGCAATGAGCAGTTCTTC. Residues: CASSLNRAGNEQFF.

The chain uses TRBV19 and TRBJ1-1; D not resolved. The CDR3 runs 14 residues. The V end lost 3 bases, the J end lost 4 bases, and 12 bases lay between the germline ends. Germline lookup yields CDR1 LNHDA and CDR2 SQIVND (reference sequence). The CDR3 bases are TGTGCCAGTAGTATGTTGGGGATGGGCACTGAAGCTTTCTTT. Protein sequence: CASSMLGMGTEAFF. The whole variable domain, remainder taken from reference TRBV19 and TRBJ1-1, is DGGITQSPKYLFRKEGQNVTLSCEQNLNHDAMYWYRQDPGQGLRLIYYSQIVNDFQKGDIAEGYSVSREKKESFPLTVTSAQKNPTAFYLCASSMLGMGTEAFFGQGTRLTVV.

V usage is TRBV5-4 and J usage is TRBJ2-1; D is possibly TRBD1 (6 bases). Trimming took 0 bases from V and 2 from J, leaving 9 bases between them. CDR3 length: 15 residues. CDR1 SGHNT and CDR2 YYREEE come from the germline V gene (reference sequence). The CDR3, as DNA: TGTGCCAGCAGCTTGGGGGGGCTCACCTACAATGAGCAGTTCTTC. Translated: CASSLGGLTYNEQFF. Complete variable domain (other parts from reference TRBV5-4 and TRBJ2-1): ETGVTQSPTHLIKTRGQQVTLRCSSQSGHNTVSWYQQALGQGPQFIFQYYREEENGRGNFPPRFSGLQFPNYSSELNVNALELDDSALYLCASSLGGLTYNEQFFGPGTRLTVL.

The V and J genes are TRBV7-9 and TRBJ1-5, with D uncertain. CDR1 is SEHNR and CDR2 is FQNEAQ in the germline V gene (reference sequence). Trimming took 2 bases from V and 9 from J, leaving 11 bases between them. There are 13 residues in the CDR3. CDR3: CASSLSNGGPQHF. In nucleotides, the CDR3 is TGTGCCAGCAGCTTAAGTAACGGCGGGCCCCAGCATTTT.

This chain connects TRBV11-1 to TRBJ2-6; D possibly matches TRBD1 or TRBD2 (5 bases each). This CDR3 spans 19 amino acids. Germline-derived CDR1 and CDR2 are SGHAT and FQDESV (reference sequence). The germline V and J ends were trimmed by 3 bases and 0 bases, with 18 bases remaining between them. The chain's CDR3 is CASSFQGELGSSGANVLTF. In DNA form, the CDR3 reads TGTGCCAGCAGCTTTCAAGGGGAGCTAGGAAGCTCTGGGGCCAACGTCCTGACTTTC.

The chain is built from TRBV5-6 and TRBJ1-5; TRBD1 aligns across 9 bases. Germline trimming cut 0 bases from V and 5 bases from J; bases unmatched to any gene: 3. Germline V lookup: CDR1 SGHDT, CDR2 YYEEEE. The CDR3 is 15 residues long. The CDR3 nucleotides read TGTGCCAGCAGCTTGGAGCGGGACAGGGATCAGCCCCAGCATTTT. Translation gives CASSLERDRDQPQHF.

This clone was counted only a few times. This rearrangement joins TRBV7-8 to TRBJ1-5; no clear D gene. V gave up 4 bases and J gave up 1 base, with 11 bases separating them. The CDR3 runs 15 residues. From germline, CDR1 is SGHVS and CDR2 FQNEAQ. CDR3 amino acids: CASSYQVGSNQPQHF. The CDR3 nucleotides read TGTGCCAGCAGCTACCAGGTCGGGAGCAATCAGCCCCAGCATTTT.

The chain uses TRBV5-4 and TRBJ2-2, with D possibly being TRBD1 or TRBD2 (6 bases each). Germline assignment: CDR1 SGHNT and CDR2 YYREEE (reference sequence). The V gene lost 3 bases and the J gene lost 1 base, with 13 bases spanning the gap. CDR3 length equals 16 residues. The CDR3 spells CASSSRQEGNTGELFF. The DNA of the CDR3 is TGTGCCAGCAGCTCCCGACAGGAGGGGAACACCGGGGAGCTGTTTTTT.

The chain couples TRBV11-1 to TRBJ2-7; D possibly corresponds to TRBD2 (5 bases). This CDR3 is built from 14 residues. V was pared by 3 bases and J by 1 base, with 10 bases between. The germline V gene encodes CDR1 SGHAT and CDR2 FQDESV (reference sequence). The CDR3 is CASSLAGVSYEQYF. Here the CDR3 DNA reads TGTGCCAGCAGCTTGGCGGGCGTTTCCTACGAGCAGTACTTC.

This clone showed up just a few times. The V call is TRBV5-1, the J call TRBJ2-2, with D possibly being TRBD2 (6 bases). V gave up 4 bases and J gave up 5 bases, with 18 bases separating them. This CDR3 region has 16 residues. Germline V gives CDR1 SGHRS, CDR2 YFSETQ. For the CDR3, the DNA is TGCGCCAGCAGCAAACAACCGGGACTTACGACCGGGGAGCTGTTTTTT. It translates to CASSKQPGLTTGELFF. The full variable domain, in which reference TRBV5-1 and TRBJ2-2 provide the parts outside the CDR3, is KAGVTQTPRYLIKTRGQQVTLSCSPISGHRSVSWYQQTPGQGLQFLFEYFSETQRNKGNFPGRFSGRQFSNSRSEMNVSTLELGDSALYLCASSKQPGLTTGELFFGEGSRLTVL.

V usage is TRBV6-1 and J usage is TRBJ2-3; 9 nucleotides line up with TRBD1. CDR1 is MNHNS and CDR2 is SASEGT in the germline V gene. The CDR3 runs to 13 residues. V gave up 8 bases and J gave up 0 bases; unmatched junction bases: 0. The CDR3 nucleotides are TGTGCCAGCGACAGGGGGAGCACAGATACGCAGTATTTT. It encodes CASDRGSTDTQYF.

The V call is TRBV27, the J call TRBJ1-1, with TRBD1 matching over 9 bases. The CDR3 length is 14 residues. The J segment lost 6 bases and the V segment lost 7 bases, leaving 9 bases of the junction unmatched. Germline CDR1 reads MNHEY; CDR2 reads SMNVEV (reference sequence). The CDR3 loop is CASKILGQGSEAFF. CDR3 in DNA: TGTGCCAGCAAAATCCTGGGACAGGGATCTGAAGCTTTCTTT.